Following are 5 T cell receptor beta chains from one sample sequenced in a study of CDR3 diversity in severe acne. Each CDR3 protein gets one entry after TCRdb re-called the PCR reads with MiXCR. This sample carries tens of thousands of distinct CDR3 sequences, around 53% of them seen once, and the ten largest clones take roughly an eighth. The sequenced material came from blood. The receptor set was obtained from a male donor in good health, without acne.

This clonotype has just a few counts. Sequence at one end of the junction differs from germline and may be a read error. The genes are TRBV5-6 and TRBJ2-3; the D gene could be TRBD1 or TRBD2 (6 bases each). The CDR3 length is 14 residues. Germline V lookup: CDR1 SGHDT, CDR2 YYEEEE. The CDR3 coding sequence is TGCGCCAGCAGTCCAGTGGGGGGCCCAGATACGCAGTATTTT. It yields the protein CASSPVGGPDTQYF.

The rearrangement links TRBV2 to TRBJ1-1; 7 nucleotides line up with TRBD1. The J segment lost 11 bases and the V segment lost 1 base, leaving 10 bases of the junction unmatched. The length of the CDR3 is 14 residues. CDR1 SNHLY and CDR2 FYNNEI come from the germline V gene. In DNA form, the CDR3 reads TGTGCCAGCAGTGAAGGAGGGGGCGCCTGGCCGGCTTTCTTT. Amino acids: CASSEGGGAWPAFF. The variable domain in full, with the rest retrieved from reference TRBV2 and TRBJ1-1, is EPEVTQTPSHQVTQMGQEVILRCVPISNHLYFYWYRQILGQKVEFLVSFYNNEISEKSEIFDDQFSVERPDGSNFTLKIRSTKLEDSAMYFCASSEGGGAWPAFFGQGTRLTVV.

The chain employs TRBV5-4 and TRBJ2-2; 7 bases fit TRBD1. V shed 4 bases and J 3 bases; nucleotides not matched to a gene: 6. Germline CDR1 and CDR2: SGHNT and YYREEE (reference sequence). The CDR3 totals 15 residues. CDR3 amino acids: CASSPGTAYTGELFF. In nucleotides, the CDR3 is TGTGCCAGCAGCCCAGGGACAGCCTACACCGGGGAGCTGTTTTTT.

This chain links TRBV25-1 with TRBJ1-2; 8 nucleotides match TRBD1. This CDR3 comprises 16 residues. V shed 1 base and J 7 bases; nucleotides not matched to a gene: 11. Germline values: CDR1 MGHDK, CDR2 SYGVNS. CDR3: CASSESLTGEARGYTF. The CDR3 nucleotides are TGTGCCAGCAGTGAATCTTTGACAGGGGAGGCTCGTGGCTACACCTTC.

This chain uses TRBV20-1 with TRBJ2-2, with 10 bases matching TRBD2. From germline, CDR1 is DFQATT and CDR2 SNEGSKA (reference sequence). V shed 6 bases, J shed 5 bases, and the junction held 6 bases outside the gene matches. The CDR3 is 14 residues long. Here the CDR3 DNA reads TGCAGTGCCCGCATAGCGGGAGGAACCGGGGAGCTGTTTTTT. It codes for CSARIAGGTGELFF.